The 20 T cell receptor beta chains given below trace back to one sample, sequenced in a study of T and B cells in COVID-19 patients. Multiplex PCR with BIOMED2 TRB-A/B primer pools amplified TRB rearrangements. TCRdb reanalysed the multiplex PCR reads using MiXCR and keeps one entry per CDR3 protein. The sample lists approximately 14,000 distinct CDR3 sequences, roughly 28% seen once, with under 7.5% in the top ten. Blood genomic DNA input for TRB amplification was roughly 220-500 ng. The sample was blood. These receptors all stem from a human donor who had recovered from COVID-19.

This clonotype was seen a few times. This rearrangement joins TRBV25-1 to TRBJ2-5, with D unclear. CDR1 and CDR2 from the germline V gene are MGHDK and SYGVNS. CDR3 length: 10 amino acids. Trimming cost V 6 bases and J 4 bases, with 3 bases left between them. The CDR3 loop reads CASSLETQYF. CDR3 coding DNA: TGTGCCAGCAGCTTAGAGACCCAGTACTTC.

V gene TRBV6-5 combines with J gene TRBJ1-1; 9 positions match TRBD1. Germline V gene sequence: CDR1 MNHEY, CDR2 SVGAGI. CDR3 length equals 15 residues. The V gene end was trimmed by 6 bases and the J gene end by 3 bases; junction bases not matched to a gene: 8. The CDR3 loop is CASRYSRDRDTEAFF. The DNA of the CDR3 is TGTGCCAGCAGGTACAGCCGGGACAGGGACACTGAAGCTTTCTTT.

This clonotype has more than one count but fewer than ten. This chain uses TRBV20-1 with TRBJ2-6; maybe TRBD1 (6 bases). There are 14 residues in the CDR3. Germline V gene lookup returns CDR1 DFQATT and CDR2 SNEGSKA (reference sequence). V dropped 5 bases and J dropped 3 bases, with 11 bases sitting between them. CDR3 sequence: CSAPTGSGANVLTF. The CDR3, as DNA: TGCAGTGCTCCTACAGGGAGTGGGGCCAACGTCCTGACTTTC.

This clonotype was detected many times. V usage is TRBV6-1 and J usage is TRBJ2-2, with D maybe TRBD2 (5 bases). Trimming took off 2 bases at V and 3 bases at J, with 10 bases between the two ends. Looked up from germline, CDR1 is MNHNS and CDR2 is SASEGT. This CDR3 comprises 15 residues. CDR3 DNA sequence: TGTGCCAGCAGTGAAAAGGGAGCGTACACCGGGGAGCTGTTTTTT. It yields the protein CASSEKGAYTGELFF.

The genes are TRBV5-1 and TRBJ2-1, with 9 bases that match TRBD2. Germline V lookup: CDR1 SGHRS, CDR2 YFSETQ. V trimming: 3 bases; J trimming: 8 bases; junction bases outside the gene matches: 18. The CDR3 runs 18 residues. CDR3: CASSSPGNGGGVIDEQFF. CDR3 bases: TGCGCCAGCAGCTCACCTGGCAACGGCGGGGGGGTTATAGATGAGCAGTTCTTC.

This clonotype turned up a few times. This chain joins TRBV7-2 and TRBJ2-7; 12 nucleotides agree with TRBD2. Trimming at V came to 2 bases and at J to 2 bases, leaving 1 base not matched to a gene. The length of the CDR3 is 15 residues. Germline V lookup: CDR1 SGHTA, CDR2 FQGNSA. The CDR3 DNA reads as TGTGCCAGCAGCTTACGGACTAGCGGGACCTACGAGCAGTACTTC. Translating gives CASSLRTSGTYEQYF.

Ten or more counts support this clonotype. The V and J genes are TRBV6-5 and TRBJ2-7; D is undetermined. V lost 5 bases and J 0 bases, leaving 11 bases between the germline ends. The germline V gene has CDR1 MNHEY and CDR2 SVGAGI. The CDR3 contains 14 residues. For the CDR3, the DNA is TGTGCCAGCAGTCCCCGCGCAGGCTCCTACGAGCAGTACTTC. It codes for CASSPRAGSYEQYF.

The rearrangement joins TRBV19 to TRBJ1-1; 7 nucleotides agree with TRBD1. Germline loops: CDR1 LNHDA, CDR2 SQIVND (reference sequence). V lost 0 bases, J lost 4 bases, and 5 bases stayed unmatched. The CDR3 totals 15 residues. CDR3 region: CASSIDADRATEAFF. The CDR3 nucleotides read TGTGCCAGTAGTATAGACGCCGACAGGGCCACTGAAGCTTTCTTT.

This clonotype was seen a handful of times. CDR3 DNA sequence: TGTGCCACCTCAGGCCCCGGGGGGAGGGAGTTTGGGAATGAGCAGTTCTTC. It translates to CATSGPGGREFGNEQFF. The rearrangement uses TRBV24-1 and TRBJ2-1; 7 bases match TRBD2. Germline CDR1 and CDR2: KGHDR and SFDVKD. V was pared by 9 bases and J by 7 bases, with 20 bases of the junction left unmatched. The CDR3 is made up of 17 amino acids.

This rearrangement joins TRBV5-1 to TRBJ2-5; possibly TRBD2 for D (5 bases). Germline V gene sequence: CDR1 SGHRS, CDR2 YFSETQ. V was pared by 3 bases and J by 0 bases, with 6 bases between. There are 13 residues in the CDR3. The CDR3 protein is CASSSGYQETQYF. The CDR3 nucleotides read TGCGCCAGCAGCTCGGGATACCAAGAGACCCAGTACTTC.

The chain recombines TRBV5-1 with TRBJ2-1; 11 nucleotides line up with TRBD1. CDR3 length equals 17 residues. The germline V gene encodes CDR1 SGHRS and CDR2 YFSETQ. J was trimmed by 3 bases and V by 0 bases; bases with no gene match: 5. The CDR3 region has the DNA TGCGCCAGCAGCTTGGCCCGCGGGACAGGGGGCTACAATGAGCAGTTCTTC. Its protein product is CASSLARGTGGYNEQFF.

As concerns this clonotype: It may be a read error: a sequence one base away is much more abundant. The V gene is TRBV13, the J gene TRBJ2-1, with 12 bases aligning to TRBD2. Germline V gives CDR1 PRHDT, CDR2 FYEKMQ (reference sequence). CDR3 length: 16 amino acids. Unmatched junction bases numbered 4, after V lost 5 bases and J lost 2 bases. In DNA form, the CDR3 reads TGTGCCAGCAGCGCACTAGCGGGGGGAACCTACAATGAGCAGTTCTTC. Translated, it gives CASSALAGGTYNEQFF.

This clonotype was observed at least ten times. The chain recombines TRBV27 with TRBJ2-1; 9 bases are a match to TRBD1. The germline V gene has CDR1 MNHEY and CDR2 SMNVEV (reference sequence). The CDR3 runs to 20 residues. The V and J ends lost 2 bases and 5 bases, in that order; junction bases with no gene match: 19. CDR3 protein: CASSLIGQGREFGPNNEQFF. CDR3 in DNA: TGTGCCAGCAGTTTAATAGGACAGGGGAGGGAGTTTGGACCAAACAATGAGCAGTTCTTC.

This clonotype has more than one count but fewer than ten. The rearrangement uses TRBV20-1 and TRBJ1-1; the D gene is possibly TRBD1 (6 bases). Germline assignment: CDR1 DFQATT and CDR2 SNEGSKA (reference sequence). This CDR3 is built from 12 residues. V was trimmed by 3 bases and J by 9 bases, leaving 14 bases between them. The CDR3 sequence is CSASLVRGQAFF. In DNA, the CDR3 is TGCAGTGCTAGTTTGGTCCGGGGGCAAGCTTTCTTT.

This sequence joins TRBV5-1 and TRBJ2-3; D gene ambiguous. The germline V gene encodes CDR1 SGHRS and CDR2 YFSETQ. V was pared by 0 bases and J by 0 bases, with 8 bases between. There are 15 residues in the CDR3. The CDR3 DNA is TGCGCCAGCAGCTTGGATTTGAGTAGCACAGATACGCAGTATTTT. This codes for CASSLDLSSTDTQYF.

This clonotype was found a few times. The J gene is TRBJ1-5, the V gene TRBV30; D unclear. V was shortened by 1 base and J by 5 bases, with 9 bases between the two germline ends. The V gene's germline CDR1 is GTSNPN and CDR2 SVGIG (reference sequence). CDR3 length: 13 residues. The CDR3 sequence: CAWSEGDYQPQHF. The CDR3 region has the DNA TGTGCCTGGAGTGAAGGCGACTATCAGCCCCAGCATTTT. The full variable domain, completed using reference TRBV30 and TRBJ1-5, is SQTIHQWPATLVQPVGSPLSLECTVEGTSNPNLYWYRQAAGRGLQLLFYSVGIGQISSEVPQNLSASRPQDRQFILSSKKLLLSDSGFYLCAWSEGDYQPQHFGDGTRLSIL.

This clonotype appeared a few times. The genes are TRBV12-3 or TRBV12-4 and TRBJ1-6, with D uncertain. V lost 5 bases to trimming and J lost 6 bases, with 14 bases between them. This CDR3 is 15 amino acids long. The CDR3 sequence: CASSPTAVFNSPLHF. The CDR3 DNA reads as TGTGCCAGCAGTCCCACGGCCGTGTTTAATTCACCCCTCCACTTT.

The chain carries TRBV19 and TRBJ2-3; 12 bases agree with TRBD2. Germline V CDR1 and CDR2: LNHDA, SQIVND (reference sequence). The CDR3 is 17 amino acids. The V and J ends lost 0 bases and 9 bases, in that order; junction bases with no gene match: 10. The CDR3 reads CASSIDSGTSGSTTQYF. The CDR3 nucleotides read TGTGCCAGTAGTATAGATAGCGGGACTAGCGGGTCCACCACGCAGTATTTT.

This clonotype was found a few times. The chain is built from TRBV7-2 and TRBJ1-5; no clear D gene. Germline values: CDR1 SGHTA, CDR2 FQGNSA. CDR3 length: 15 amino acids. V gave up 2 bases and J gave up 0 bases, with 8 bases separating them. The chain's CDR3 is CASSLSGSSNQPQHF. CDR3 sequence (DNA): TGTGCCAGCAGCTTAAGCGGCAGTAGCAATCAGCCCCAGCATTTT.

The chain joins TRBV6-2 or TRBV6-3 to TRBJ2-1, with D possibly being TRBD2 (6 bases). V was pared by 2 bases and J by 11 bases, with 16 bases between. Germline loops: CDR1 MNHEY, CDR2 SVGEGT. The CDR3 covers 14 residues. The CDR3 DNA sequence: TGTGCCAGCAGTTACCTGGCTAGCGAGGGTAAGCAGTTCTTC. This encodes CASSYLASEGKQFF.